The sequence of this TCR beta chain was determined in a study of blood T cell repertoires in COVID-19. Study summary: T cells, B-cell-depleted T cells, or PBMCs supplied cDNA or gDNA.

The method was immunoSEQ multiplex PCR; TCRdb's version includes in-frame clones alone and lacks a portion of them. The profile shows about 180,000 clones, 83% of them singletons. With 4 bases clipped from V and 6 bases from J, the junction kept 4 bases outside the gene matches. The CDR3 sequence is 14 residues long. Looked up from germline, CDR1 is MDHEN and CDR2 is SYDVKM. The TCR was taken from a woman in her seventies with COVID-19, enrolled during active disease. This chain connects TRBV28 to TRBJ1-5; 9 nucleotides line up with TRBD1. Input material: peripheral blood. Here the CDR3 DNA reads TGTGCCAGCAGTTCCGGGACAGGGACTCAGCCCCAGCATTTT. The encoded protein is CASSSGTGTQPQHF.